The clone carrying this T cell receptor beta chain was found a few times. Its cognate antigen is unknown. The record originates from a study of T cell repertoires in cytomegalovirus infection. Study-level findings and limits: HLA-C-restricted CMV-specific TCR beta clonotypes were dominant in the ex vivo response.

Germline V CDR1 and CDR2: MNHEY, SMNVEV (reference sequence). V was trimmed by 6 bases and J by 7 bases, leaving 10 bases between them. The CDR3 is 13 amino acids. One entry per CDR3 protein results from TCRdb running MiXCR on the reads. The sample yields roughly 860,000 distinct CDR3 sequences, about 31% seen once. The clonotype was recovered from a human donor in good health (CMV status not recorded). Some clones in this sample may be carry-over from other donors' samples. Sample: cultured CD8+ T cells from PBMCs, taken from culture after CMV antigen stimulation. This rearrangement joins TRBV27 to TRBJ1-6; tentatively, D is TRBD1 (5 bases). CDR3 residues: CASSWGWNSPLHF. The CDR3 region has the DNA TGTGCCAGCAGCTGGGGGTGGAATTCACCCCTCCACTTT.